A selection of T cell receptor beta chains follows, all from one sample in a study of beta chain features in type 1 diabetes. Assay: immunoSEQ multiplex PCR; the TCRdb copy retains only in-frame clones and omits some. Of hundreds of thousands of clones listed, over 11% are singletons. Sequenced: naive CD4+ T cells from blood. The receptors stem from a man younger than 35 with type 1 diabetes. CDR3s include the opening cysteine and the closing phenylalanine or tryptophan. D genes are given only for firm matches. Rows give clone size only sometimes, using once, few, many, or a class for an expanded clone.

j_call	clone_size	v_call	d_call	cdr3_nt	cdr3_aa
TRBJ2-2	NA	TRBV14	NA	TGTGCCAGCAGCCAAGGCGGGGAACCCGGGGAGCTGTTTTTT	CASSQGGEPGELFF
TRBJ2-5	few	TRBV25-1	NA	TGTGCCAGCAGTCCCAAGGTGGGGGACCTCCAGGGGACCCAGTACTTC	CASSPKVGDLQGTQYF
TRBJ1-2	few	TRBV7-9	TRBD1	TGTGCCAGCAGCTTCGGGACAGGAAAAATAAACTATGGCTACACCTTC	CASSFGTGKINYGYTF
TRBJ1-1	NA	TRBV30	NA	TGTGCCTCGGGGACAAGCATGAACACTGAAGCTTTCTTT	CASGTSMNTEAFF
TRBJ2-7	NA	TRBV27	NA	TGTGCCAGCAGTTTATCTAGCGCCATCCTACGTGGGCAGTACTTC	CASSLSSAILRGQYF
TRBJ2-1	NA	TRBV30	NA	TGTGCCTGGAGTAACAACCCCCGTCAGTTCTTC	CAWSNNPRQFF
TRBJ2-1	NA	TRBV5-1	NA	TGCGCCAGCAGCGCAGCCTCCCCGGGCAATGAGCAGTTCTTC	CASSAASPGNEQFF
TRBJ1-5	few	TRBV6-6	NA	TGTGCCAGCAGTTACTTGTTGGGGGACCACAATCAGCCCCAGCATTTT	CASSYLLGDHNQPQHF
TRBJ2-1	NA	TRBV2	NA	TGTGCCAGCAGTGAAATCCAGGGGGGAGATGAGCAGTTCTTC	CASSEIQGGDEQFF
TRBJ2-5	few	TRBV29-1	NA	TGCAGCGTTGAAGGGGGGGCAGGGGAGACCCAGTACTTC	CSVEGGAGETQYF
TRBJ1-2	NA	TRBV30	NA	TGTGCCTGGCAGTACATCTCAGCGGGCTACACCTTC	CAWQYISAGYTF
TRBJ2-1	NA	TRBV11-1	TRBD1	TGTGCCAGCTCGGGACAGGGGGCCTACAATGAGCAGTTCTTC	CASSGQGAYNEQFF
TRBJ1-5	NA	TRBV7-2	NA	TGTGCCAGCAGCTTTCTGGGGGGCAATCAGCCCCAGCATTTT	CASSFLGGNQPQHF
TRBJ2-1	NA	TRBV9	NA	TGTGCCAGCAGCGTAGCCCCGGGGGCATCCTACAATGAGCAGTTCTTC	CASSVAPGASYNEQFF
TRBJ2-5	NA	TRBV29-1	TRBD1	TGCAGCGCAAACCGGGACAGGGGGCGAGGAGAGACCCAGTACTTC	CSANRDRGRGETQYF
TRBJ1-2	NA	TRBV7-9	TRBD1	TGTGCCAGCAGCGCCACAGGGGACTATGGCTACACCTTC	CASSATGDYGYTF
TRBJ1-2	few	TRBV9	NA	TGTGCCAGCAGCGTAGAGGCCAGGGGAGACTATGGCTACACCTTC	CASSVEARGDYGYTF
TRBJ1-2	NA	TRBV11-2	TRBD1	TGTGCCAGCAGCCACGTGGGGACAGGGGGGAAAACTAACTATGGCTACACCTTC	CASSHVGTGGKTNYGYTF
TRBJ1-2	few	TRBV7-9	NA	TGTGCCAGCAGCTTTGGACTAAATGGCTACACCTTC	CASSFGLNGYTF
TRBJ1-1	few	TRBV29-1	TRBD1	TGCAGCGTTGCCGGGACAGGGGGCGTAGGGAACACTGAAGCTTTCTTT	CSVAGTGGVGNTEAFF
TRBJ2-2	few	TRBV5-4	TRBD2	TGTGCCAGCAGCCCCCCTAGCGGGAGGGCCGGCGGGGAGCTGTTTTTT	CASSPPSGRAGGELFF
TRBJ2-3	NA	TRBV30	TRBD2	TGTGCCTGGACCAATGGACTAGCGAGTTTCGGCTTT	CAWTNGLASFGF
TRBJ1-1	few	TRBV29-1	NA	TGCAGCGTTGTAAGGGACATCAACACTGAAGCTTTCTTT	CSVVRDINTEAFF
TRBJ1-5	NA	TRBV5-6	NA	TGTGCCAGCTCGGGGGCAGGGTATAGCAATCAGCCCCAGCATTTT	CASSGAGYSNQPQHF
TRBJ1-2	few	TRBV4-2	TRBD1	TGTGCCAGCAGCCACCCCGGGACAGGGGGCCTTGGCTACACCTTC	CASSHPGTGGLGYTF
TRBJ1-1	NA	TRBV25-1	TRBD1	TGTGCCAGCAGTCGCTCTGGGACAGGGGGCTTGGCTTTCTTT	CASSRSGTGGLAFF
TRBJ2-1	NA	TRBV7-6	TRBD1	TGTGCCAGCAGTTGGACAGGGCAGAGTGAGCAGTTCTTC	CASSWTGQSEQFF
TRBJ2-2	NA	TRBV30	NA	TGTGCCTTGGGGTGGGTGAACACCGGGGAGCTGTTTTTT	CALGWVNTGELFF
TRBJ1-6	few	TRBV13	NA	TGTGCCAGCAGTCACGACAGAGATTCACCCCTCCACTTT	CASSHDRDSPLHF
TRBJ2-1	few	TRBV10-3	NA	TGTGCCATCAGCCAGGACGAAACCTACAATGAGCAGTTCTTC	CAISQDETYNEQFF
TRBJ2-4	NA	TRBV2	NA	TGTGCCAGCAGGGCGGGACAGCTCAAAAACATTCAGTACTTC	CASRAGQLKNIQYF
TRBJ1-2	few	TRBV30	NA	TGTGCCTGGAGTACTCTCTATGGCTACACCTTC	CAWSTLYGYTF
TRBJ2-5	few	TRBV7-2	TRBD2	TGTGCCAGCACCCTTAGCGGGACTGGAGAGACCCAGTACTTC	CASTLSGTGETQYF
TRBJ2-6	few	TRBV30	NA	TGTGCCTACTCTGCTGGGGCCAACGTCCTGACTTTC	CAYSAGANVLTF
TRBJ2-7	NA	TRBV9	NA	TGTGCCAGCAGCGTAGCCGCATCGGACGTCTACGAGCAGTACTTC	CASSVAASDVYEQYF
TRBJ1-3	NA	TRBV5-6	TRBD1	TGTGCCAGCACCAGGACAGGGACTGGAAACACCATATATTTT	CASTRTGTGNTIYF
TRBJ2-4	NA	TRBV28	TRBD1	TGTGCCAGCACACCCACGGGGACAGCTGCCTTAGCCAAAAACATTCAGTACTTC	CASTPTGTAALAKNIQYF
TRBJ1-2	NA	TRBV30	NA	TGTGCCTGGAGTCGGCCAGGGAAGGACTTTGACTATGGCTACACCTTC	CAWSRPGKDFDYGYTF
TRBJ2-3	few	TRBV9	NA	TGTGCCAGCAGCGTTGACCTAGATACGCAGTATTTT	CASSVDLDTQYF
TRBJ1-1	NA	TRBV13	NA	TGTGCCAGCAGCTTAGGTAGTTTCAATGAAGCTTTCTTT	CASSLGSFNEAFF
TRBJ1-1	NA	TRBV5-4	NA	TGTGCCAGCAGCAGTCCAGGGCACCTCCAGGGGACTGAAGCTTTCTTT	CASSSPGHLQGTEAFF
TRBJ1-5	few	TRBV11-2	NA	TGTGCCAGCAGCTTAGAGCCTGGACAAAATCAGCCCCAGCATTTT	CASSLEPGQNQPQHF
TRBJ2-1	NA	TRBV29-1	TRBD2	TGCAGCGTTGGGGCACTAGCGGGAGTGGGAAATGAGCAGTTCTTC	CSVGALAGVGNEQFF